This is a list of T cell receptor beta chains from one sample in a study of T cell responses to AZD1222 COVID-19 vaccine. The table came from immunoSEQ multiplex PCR; TCRdb's copy has only in-frame clones and leaves some out. The table has about 130,000 clones, roughly 93% seen once; the top ten hold 5% to 7%. Source: peripheral blood, taken on day 0 of AZD1222 vaccination. Every receptor here comes from an adult in good health. The CDR3 runs from the conserved cysteine through the conserved F or W. The order of the fields is D gene, V gene, J gene, clone size, CDR3 length, CDR3 DNA, CDR3 protein. The D gene is left open where the match is weak. The size entry is marked missing in some rows and otherwise reads once, few, many or a size class.

.	TRBV11-2	TRBJ2-7	once	12	TGTGCCAGCAGTAGTTACTCCTACGAGCAGTACTTC	CASSSYSYEQYF
.	TRBV4-2	TRBJ1-1	.	15	TGTGCCAGCAGCCAAGGTGGACAGCTGAACACTGAAGCTTTCTTT	CASSQGGQLNTEAFF
.	TRBV9	TRBJ1-1	.	14	TGTGCCAGCACCGAAGTCGGTGGGGGAACTGAAGCTTTCTTT	CASTEVGGGTEAFF
.	TRBV30	TRBJ2-1	.	12	TGTGCCTGGGGGCTTCGTTACAATGAGCAGTTCTTC	CAWGLRYNEQFF
TRBD1	TRBV5-6	TRBJ2-7	.	15	TGTGCCAGCAGCTTCTCCGGGACAGGGGCCTACGAGCAGTACTTC	CASSFSGTGAYEQYF
.	TRBV7-2	TRBJ1-6	.	18	TGTGCCAGCAGCTCCCGACCGGGACACAACTCCTATAATTCACCCCTCCACTTT	CASSSRPGHNSYNSPLHF
.	TRBV15	TRBJ1-1	.	15	TGTGCCACCAGCAGAGATATCCACACCGGGGGCGAAGCTTTCTTT	CATSRDIHTGGEAFF
TRBD1	TRBV9	TRBJ2-7	.	14	TGTGCCAGCAGCGTTTCCGGACAGGTCTACGAGCAGTACTTC	CASSVSGQVYEQYF
TRBD1	TRBV5-5	TRBJ2-3	.	14	TGTGCCAGCAGCCAGACAGGGGGCACAGATACGCAGTATTTT	CASSQTGGTDTQYF
.	TRBV12-3/TRBV12-4	TRBJ1-1	.	12	TGTGCCAGCAGTTTTCTGAGCACTGAAGCTTTCTTT	CASSFLSTEAFF
.	TRBV19	TRBJ2-2	.	16	TGTGCCAGTAGTGAAACTTGGGTTAGTCTCACCGGGGAGCTGTTTTTT	CASSETWVSLTGELFF
.	TRBV12-3/TRBV12-4	TRBJ1-3	once	11	TGTGCCAGCTCCCCCGGAAACACCATATATTTT	CASSPGNTIYF
.	TRBV19	TRBJ1-1	.	15	TGTGCCAGTAGTTCGGGGGTTGGACTAACAGGGGAAGCTTTCTTT	CASSSGVGLTGEAFF
TRBD2	TRBV9	TRBJ2-2	.	16	TGTGCCAGCAGCGTAGCTGGAGCGGGAGACACCGGGGAGCTGTTTTTT	CASSVAGAGDTGELFF
TRBD1	TRBV3-1/TRBV3-2	TRBJ1-2	.	14	TGTGCCAGCAGTCCCAGGGGGCGCAGCTATGGCTACACCTTC	CASSPRGRSYGYTF
TRBD1	TRBV5-1	TRBJ2-2	.	15	TGCGCCAGCAGCTCGGGACAGGGGATCGACGGGGAGCTGTTTTTT	CASSSGQGIDGELFF
.	TRBV9	TRBJ1-6	few	14	TGTGCCAGCAGCGCCTCAGGATGGAATTCACCCCTCCACTTT	CASSASGWNSPLHF
.	TRBV14	TRBJ1-4	.	16	TGTGCCAGCAGCCAAGATCGATGGCAGGATAATGAAAAACTGTTTTTT	CASSQDRWQDNEKLFF
.	TRBV28	TRBJ2-7	.	14	TGTGCCAGCAGTTTTGGGGCCTTCTCCTACGAGCAGTACTTC	CASSFGAFSYEQYF
.	TRBV19	TRBJ1-4	once	13	TGTGCCAGTAGTATGTGGGGCAATGAAAAACTGTTTTTT	CASSMWGNEKLFF
TRBD2	TRBV10-3	TRBJ2-7	.	16	TGTGCCATCAGTGTGGGACTAGCGGGTCGGGGCTACGAGCAGTACTTC	CAISVGLAGRGYEQYF
TRBD1	TRBV5-1	TRBJ1-1	.	16	TGCGCCAGCAGCCCCGGCGGGTCAGGGGGGAACACTGAAGCTTTCTTT	CASSPGGSGGNTEAFF
.	TRBV7-2	TRBJ1-2	.	14	TGTGCCAGCAGCTTAGTCCTGTCTTCTTTTGGCTACACCTTC	CASSLVLSSFGYTF
TRBD1	TRBV7-6	TRBJ1-2	.	13	TGTGCCAGCAGCGTAAGGACAGGGGATGGCTACACCTTC	CASSVRTGDGYTF
.	TRBV7-9	TRBJ1-1	.	13	TGTGCCAGCAGTCAGCAGGAGGCGGCTGAAGCTTTCTTT	CASSQQEAAEAFF
TRBD1	TRBV5-4	TRBJ2-1	.	16	TGTGCCAGCAGTATGAACAGGGGTGTCACCTACAATGAGCAGTTCTTC	CASSMNRGVTYNEQFF
.	TRBV28	TRBJ1-4	.	14	TGTGCCAGCATCGCGGTTGGTGAAGGGAAAAAACTGTTTTTT	CASIAVGEGKKLFF
.	TRBV4-1	TRBJ1-6	.	16	TGCGCCAGCAGCCGAAACAGGGACGGGGTTGGTTCACCCCTCCACTTT	CASSRNRDGVGSPLHF
.	TRBV12-3/TRBV12-4	TRBJ2-1	.	13	TGTGCCAGCAGCCCACAGGTGAACTATGAGCAGTTCTTC	CASSPQVNYEQFF
.	TRBV4-1	TRBJ2-7	few	16	TGCGCCAGCAGCCACTCCCCCCGGGACGGGTCTTACGAGCAGTACTTC	CASSHSPRDGSYEQYF
.	TRBV20-1	TRBJ2-5	.	15	TGCAGTGCTAGTATCATCCGAGCGAACCAAGAGACCCAGTACTTC	CSASIIRANQETQYF
.	TRBV9	TRBJ2-1	.	12	TGTGCCAGCAGCCCCCGAGCGGATGAGCAGTTCTTC	CASSPRADEQFF
.	TRBV28	TRBJ2-2	.	16	TGTGCCAGCAGTTTATTACTGGGGGCGTACACCGGGGAGCTGTTTTTT	CASSLLLGAYTGELFF
.	TRBV9	TRBJ1-1	.	13	TGTGCCAGCAGCGTGACAGCTAGCACTGAAGCTTTCTTT	CASSVTASTEAFF
.	TRBV28	TRBJ1-1	.	13	TGTGCCAGCACGCCCTCTCAGTACACTGAAGCTTTCTTT	CASTPSQYTEAFF
.	TRBV12-3/TRBV12-4	TRBJ2-7	.	12	TGTGCCAGCAGCACTGGGGGACACGAGCAGTACTTC	CASSTGGHEQYF
.	TRBV5-5	TRBJ1-2	.	13	TGTGCCAGCAGCCTCACAGGGCTGCGGGGCTACACCTTC	CASSLTGLRGYTF
.	TRBV9	TRBJ1-4	once	14	TGTGCCAGCAGCCTTACCACAAAGGGGGAAAAACTGTTTTTT	CASSLTTKGEKLFF
.	TRBV2	TRBJ1-2	.	8	TGTGCCAGCCGAGGACACACCTTC	CASRGHTF
.	TRBV3-1/TRBV3-2	TRBJ2-2	.	11	TGTGCCAGCAGCACCCGGTCGGAGCTGTTTTTT	CASSTRSELFF
TRBD2	TRBV4-2	TRBJ2-1	.	16	TGTGCCAGCAGCCAAGATTGGGCGGGGGGCCGCAATGAGCAGTTCTTC	CASSQDWAGGRNEQFF
.	TRBV5-4	TRBJ2-7	.	13	TGTGCCAGCAGCTTGGATAGGGGCTACGAGCAGTACTTC	CASSLDRGYEQYF
TRBD2	TRBV5-1	TRBJ2-1	.	19	TGCGCCAGCAGCGCGGGACTAGCCGAATTTCCAAGCTCCTACAATGAGCAGTTCTTC	CASSAGLAEFPSSYNEQFF
.	TRBV5-1	TRBJ1-1	.	13	TGCGCCAGCAGCGGGGGACGGAACACTGAAGCTTTCTTT	CASSGGRNTEAFF